These 32 T cell receptor beta chains were sequenced from one sample in a study of blood T cell repertoires in COVID-19. Produced via immunoSEQ multiplex PCR; TCRdb's table is partial and in-frame only. The sample shows approximately 50,000 clones, 85% of them seen only once. The specimen was peripheral blood. The origin of the receptors is a human donor in a cohort sampled during active COVID-19.

The chain recombines TRBV15 with TRBJ1-3; D is ambiguous. Per germline, CDR1 LNHNV and CDR2 YYDKDF (reference sequence). Between the trimmed V and J ends, which lost 0 bases and 2 bases, there was a span of 11 bases. The CDR3 is 16 amino acids. CDR3 sequence (DNA): TGTGCCACCAGCAGAGATCGGGGAGGGCCTGGAAACACCATATATTTT. Its protein is CATSRDRGGPGNTIYF.

The rearrangement joins TRBV28 to TRBJ2-7; 9 bases are shared with TRBD1. This CDR3 contains 15 residues. Germline lookup yields CDR1 MDHEN and CDR2 SYDVKM. V lost 5 bases and J lost 6; bases outside the gene matches: 11. The CDR3 spells CASSGPLQGAGEQYF. The CDR3 DNA sequence: TGTGCCAGCAGTGGTCCCTTACAGGGGGCCGGCGAGCAGTACTTC.

The rearrangement links TRBV9 to TRBJ2-5; 11 bases match TRBD1. This CDR3 is 15 amino acids long. The germline V gene encodes CDR1 SGDLS and CDR2 YYNGEE. V lost 4 bases to trimming and J lost 5 bases; unmatched junction nucleotides: 7. CDR3 sequence reads: CASSFGQGAVETQYF. The DNA of the CDR3 is TGTGCCAGCAGCTTTGGACAGGGGGCTGTGGAGACCCAGTACTTC.

The CDR3 protein is CASSLSNSLLFPSYEQYF. CDR3 DNA: TGTGCCAGCAGTTTATCCAACAGTCTGTTATTCCCCTCCTACGAGCAGTACTTC. The rearrangement uses TRBV28 and TRBJ2-7; no clear D gene. CDR3 length equals 18 residues. Germline CDR1 and CDR2: MDHEN and SYDVKM. V lost 1 base, J lost 0 bases, and 19 bases lay in between.

The chain joins TRBV4-3 to TRBJ2-5; D unclear. Trimming left V 0 bases short and J 3 bases short, with 11 bases between. Germline loops: CDR1 LGHNA, CDR2 YSLEER. This CDR3 has 15 residues. The CDR3 loop reads CASSQERSVKETQYF. The CDR3 bases are TGCGCCAGCAGCCAAGAGAGGTCGGTAAAAGAGACCCAGTACTTC.

The V call is TRBV19, the J call TRBJ1-1; D is unclear. With 3 bases removed from V and 5 bases from J, the gap between germline ends came to 16 bases. This CDR3 comprises 15 residues. Per germline, CDR1 LNHDA and CDR2 SQIVND (reference sequence). CDR3 in amino acids: CASSIVTGRSTEAFF. The CDR3 DNA follows: TGTGCCAGTAGTATTGTAACGGGGAGGTCGACTGAAGCTTTCTTT. Using reference TRBV19 and TRBJ1-1 for the parts outside the CDR3, the full variable domain is DGGITQSPKYLFRKEGQNVTLSCEQNLNHDAMYWYRQDPGQGLRLIYYSQIVNDFQKGDIAEGYSVSREKKESFPLTVTSAQKNPTAFYLCASSIVTGRSTEAFFGQGTRLTVV.

V and J are TRBV6-1 and TRBJ1-2; D not resolved. Trimming stripped 4 bases from V and 4 bases from J, with 19 bases between. Germline lookup yields CDR1 MNHNS and CDR2 SASEGT. This CDR3 comprises 16 residues. This chain's CDR3 is CASSAGSGSKSYGYTF. The CDR3 region has the DNA TGTGCCAGCAGTGCGGGGTCGGGCAGTAAGAGCTATGGCTACACCTTC.

The table lists this clone with a few counts. The chain carries TRBV19 and TRBJ2-3, with 13 bases identical to TRBD2. The CDR3 is made up of 17 amino acids. Unmatched junction bases numbered 7, after V lost 5 bases and J lost 2 bases. Germline CDR1 LNHDA, CDR2 SQIVND (reference sequence). Written as DNA, the CDR3 is TGTGCCAGTAGTCGCGGGACTAGCGGGGTCTACACAGATACGCAGTATTTT. Protein: CASSRGTSGVYTDTQYF. The full variable domain, in which reference TRBV19 and TRBJ2-3 provide the parts outside the CDR3, is DGGITQSPKYLFRKEGQNVTLSCEQNLNHDAMYWYRQDPGQGLRLIYYSQIVNDFQKGDIAEGYSVSREKKESFPLTVTSAQKNPTAFYLCASSRGTSGVYTDTQYFGPGTRLTVL.

This rearrangement joins TRBV11-2 to TRBJ1-4, with 10 bases that match TRBD1. The CDR3 runs to 17 residues. The germline V gene has CDR1 SGHAT and CDR2 FQNNGV. V was clipped by 5 bases and J by 4 bases; unmatched bases: 10. This chain's CDR3 is CASSATGGHGINEKLFF. As DNA, the CDR3 is TGTGCCAGCAGCGCGACAGGGGGCCATGGGATTAATGAAAAACTGTTTTTT.

This chain connects TRBV9 to TRBJ2-1; TRBD1 matches at 9 bases. This CDR3 is 14 amino acids long. Germline-derived CDR1 and CDR2 are SGDLS and YYNGEE. V was pared by 3 bases and J by 6 bases, with 4 bases of the junction left unmatched. The DNA for the CDR3 is TGTGCCAGCAGCGCGGGACAGGGTTCCAATGAGCAGTTCTTC. Translating gives CASSAGQGSNEQFF.

The genes are TRBV3-1 (or the pseudogene TRBV3-2) and TRBJ2-3, with 10 bases aligning to TRBD2. CDR1 is LGHDT, CDR2 YNNKEL, per germline (reference sequence). Germline trimming cut 1 base from V and 5 bases from J; bases unmatched to any gene: 6. This CDR3 spans 16 amino acids. The CDR3 sequence: CASSQGTSGFLDTQYF. Written as DNA, the CDR3 is TGTGCCAGCAGCCAAGGGACTAGCGGCTTTCTAGATACGCAGTATTTT.

The chain uses TRBV6-5 and TRBJ2-1; the match to TRBD2 covers 7 bases. V was pared by 0 bases and J by 14 bases, with 13 bases of the junction left unmatched. The CDR3 is 15 amino acids. Germline V gene lookup returns CDR1 MNHEY and CDR2 SVGAGI. The CDR3: CASSYSSSGRNLEFF. CDR3 sequence (DNA): TGTGCCAGCAGTTACTCGAGTTCCGGGAGGAACCTAGAGTTCTTC.

V is TRBV18 and J is TRBJ1-2; 7 bases agree with TRBD1. CDR1 and CDR2 (germline): KGHSH, LQKENI. Losses at the gene ends were 6 bases for V and 3 bases for J; bases not matched to a gene: 4. This CDR3 is built from 13 residues. The CDR3 here is CASSPRGDYGYTF. For the CDR3, the DNA is TGTGCCAGCTCCCCCAGGGGGGACTATGGCTACACCTTC.

CDR3 DNA: TGTGCCAGTAGTGCGGGACAGGAGAACACTGAAGCTTTCTTT. It codes for CASSAGQENTEAFF. The genes are TRBV19 and TRBJ1-1, with 8 bases identical to TRBD1. CDR3 length: 14 residues. The germline CDR1 and CDR2 sequences are LNHDA and SQIVND (reference sequence). Germline trimming cut 5 bases from V and 1 base from J; bases unmatched to any gene: 3.

This clone was counted only a few times. The chain uses TRBV6-1 and TRBJ1-4; D possibly corresponds to TRBD1 (5 bases). The V gene lost 3 bases and the J gene lost 10 bases, with 15 bases spanning the gap. The CDR3 has 14 amino acids. The germline V gene has CDR1 MNHNS and CDR2 SASEGT. The CDR3 here is CASSDGPFQGKLFF. The CDR3 DNA reads as TGTGCCAGCAGTGATGGCCCATTTCAGGGAAAACTGTTTTTT.

This clone is a singleton in its sample. The chain couples TRBV5-1 to TRBJ2-5; no definite D call. Trimming cost V 4 bases and J 1 base, with 8 bases left between them. The CDR3 is 13 amino acids. Germline lookup yields CDR1 SGHRS and CDR2 YFSETQ. The CDR3 protein is CASSAQIQETQYF. The DNA for the CDR3 is TGCGCCAGCAGCGCCCAGATCCAAGAGACCCAGTACTTC.

The J gene is TRBJ2-7, the V gene TRBV7-3; possible D gene TRBD1, 6 bases. The V and J ends lost 5 bases and 6 bases respectively, with 17 bases between them. Germline V gene sequence: CDR1 SGHTA, CDR2 FQGTGA. There are 14 residues in the CDR3. CDR3 sequence reads: CASSPDRSAIEQYF. The DNA of the CDR3 is TGTGCCAGCAGCCCCGACAGGAGCGCAATCGAGCAGTACTTC.

The chain employs TRBV5-5 and TRBJ2-7, with a possible D match to TRBD2 (6 bases). The CDR3 covers 16 residues. The germline gives CDR1 SGHKS, CDR2 YYEKEE (reference sequence). Deletions cut 1 base from V and 4 bases from J, with 18 bases between. CDR3 sequence: CASSLLGSPEGYEQYF. The CDR3 nucleotides read TGTGCCAGCAGCTTGCTAGGGTCCCCGGAGGGGTACGAGCAGTACTTC.

The gene calls are TRBV7-8 and TRBJ2-7; a possible D gene is TRBD1 (5 bases). The CDR3 runs 13 residues. The V and J ends lost 3 bases and 3 bases respectively, with 9 bases between them. CDR1 is SGHVS and CDR2 is FQNEAQ in the germline V gene. This CDR3 reads CASSFSRVYEQYF. Written as DNA, the CDR3 is TGTGCCAGCAGCTTCTCCAGGGTCTACGAGCAGTACTTC.

The V and J genes are TRBV24-1 and TRBJ1-5; 10 bases are shared with TRBD1. Germline trimming cut 5 bases from V and 6 bases from J; bases unmatched to any gene: 9. Germline V gene lookup returns CDR1 KGHDR and CDR2 SFDVKD. CDR3 length: 16 amino acids. CDR3: CATSAADRGGGQPQHF. The CDR3 region has the DNA TGTGCCACCAGTGCCGCGGACAGGGGGGGTGGTCAGCCCCAGCATTTT.

The chain is built from TRBV5-1 and TRBJ2-7; 13 bases map to TRBD2. Germline V gene data show CDR1 as SGHRS and CDR2 as YFSETQ. J lost 5 bases, V lost 2 bases, and 7 bases had no gene match. The CDR3 length is 16 residues. CDR3: CASSLLGLAGRNEQYF. The CDR3 DNA is TGCGCCAGCAGCTTACTGGGACTAGCGGGAAGGAACGAGCAGTACTTC.

This clone was seen a handful of times. The chain carries TRBV27 and TRBJ2-1, with 11 bases matching TRBD2. Germline V gene lookup returns CDR1 MNHEY and CDR2 SMNVEV (reference sequence). V gave up 5 bases and J gave up 5 bases; unmatched junction bases: 5. The CDR3 is made up of 15 amino acids. The CDR3 DNA is TGTGCCAGCAGTGTACTAGCGGGAGAACACAATGAGCAGTTCTTC. This sequence encodes CASSVLAGEHNEQFF.

CDR3 sequence (DNA): TGTGCCAGTCGTTTGGCCGGGGAGACCCAGTACTTC. Amino acids: CASRLAGETQYF. The chain employs TRBV19 and TRBJ2-5; no reliable D call. V lost 8 bases to trimming and J lost 5 bases, with 12 bases between them. Germline values: CDR1 LNHDA, CDR2 SQIVND (reference sequence). This CDR3 spans 12 amino acids.

This sequence joins TRBV28 and TRBJ2-5; TRBD1 matches 7 bases. Trimming took 6 bases from V and 2 from J; bases not matched to a gene: 9. This CDR3 has 15 amino acids. Germline loops: CDR1 MDHEN, CDR2 SYDVKM. The CDR3 loop is CASRDRHPYQETQYF. The CDR3 DNA sequence: TGTGCCAGCAGGGACAGGCACCCGTATCAAGAGACCCAGTACTTC.

The rearrangement uses TRBV7-2 and TRBJ1-2; 8 bases agree with TRBD1. The CDR3 spans 15 residues. CDR1 and CDR2 (germline): SGHTA, FQGNSA. V lost 3 bases and J lost 3; bases outside the gene matches: 6. Written as DNA, the CDR3 is TGTGCCAGCAGCTTCCAGGGGGCTATGGACTATGGCTACACCTTC. Protein product: CASSFQGAMDYGYTF. Full variable domain (remainder filled in from reference TRBV7-2 and TRBJ1-2): GAGVSQSPSNKVTEKGKDVELRCDPISGHTALYWYRQSLGQGLEFLIYFQGNSAPDKSGLPSDRFSAERTGGSVSTLTIQRTQQEDSAVYLCASSFQGAMDYGYTFGSGTRLTVV.

This clone was counted a few times. The CDR3 DNA is TGTGCCACCCAGGGCGCCCTAGAGACCCAGTACTTC. Its translation is CATQGALETQYF. The chain has TRBV6-5 and TRBJ2-5; TRBD1 might be the D (5 bases). The CDR3 extends over 12 amino acids. The germline V and J ends were trimmed by 10 bases and 4 bases, with 13 bases remaining between them. Germline V lookup: CDR1 MNHEY, CDR2 SVGAGI.

The chain recombines TRBV6-6 with TRBJ1-6, with a weak D call TRBD1 (5 bases). Germline V gene lookup returns CDR1 MNHNY and CDR2 SVGAGI (reference sequence). This CDR3 is 14 amino acids long. Between the trimmed V and J ends, which lost 6 bases and 9 bases, there was a span of 15 bases. The CDR3 reads CASRSWGGGSPLHF. The CDR3 DNA reads TGTGCCAGCAGATCATGGGGCGGGGGTTCACCCCTCCACTTT.

This sequence joins TRBV28 and TRBJ2-7, with D maybe TRBD1 (6 bases). V gave up 4 bases and J gave up 4 bases, with 14 bases separating them. CDR1 MDHEN and CDR2 SYDVKM come from the germline V gene. This CDR3 is 14 amino acids long. CDR3 nucleotide sequence: TGTGCCAGCAGTTGGGGGACACTTAATTACGAGCAGTACTTC. Protein product: CASSWGTLNYEQYF.

The table lists this clone with a count of one. The chain joins TRBV18 to TRBJ2-3; 12 bases line up with TRBD2. Germline V gene sequence: CDR1 KGHSH, CDR2 LQKENI. This CDR3 contains 15 residues. V was clipped by 6 bases and J by 4 bases; unmatched bases: 5. The CDR3 protein is CASSRLAGVADTQYF. CDR3 DNA sequence: TGTGCCAGCTCCCGACTAGCGGGAGTCGCAGATACGCAGTATTTT.

V gene TRBV15 combines with J gene TRBJ1-2; D remains unclear. V was clipped by 1 base and J by 4 bases, with 10 bases between them. Germline CDR1 and CDR2: LNHNV and YYDKDF (reference sequence). The length of the CDR3 is 14 residues. CDR3 in DNA: TGTGCCACCAGCAGAGCTATCGGAGTCTATGGCTACACCTTC. Translation: CATSRAIGVYGYTF.

The V call is TRBV3-1 (or the pseudogene TRBV3-2), the J call TRBJ2-5, with TRBD1 matching 7 bases. The CDR3 covers 13 residues. Per germline, CDR1 LGHDT and CDR2 YNNKEL (reference sequence). V gave up 6 bases and J gave up 1 base; unmatched junction bases: 2. For the CDR3, the DNA is TGTGCCAGCAGGGGGACAGTCCAAGAGACCCAGTACTTC. This sequence encodes CASRGTVQETQYF.

The chain uses TRBV5-4 and TRBJ2-6, with D maybe TRBD1 (5 bases). The CDR3 sequence is 16 residues long. The V end lost 4 bases, the J end lost 0 bases, and 11 bases lay between the germline ends. From germline, CDR1 is SGHNT and CDR2 YYREEE (reference sequence). The DNA of the CDR3 is TGTGCCAGCAGCACAGACGGACACTCTGGGGCCAACGTCCTGACTTTC. Translation gives CASSTDGHSGANVLTF.